What follows describes a single T cell receptor (beta chain). This sample was taken from a study of blood T cell repertoires in COVID-19. Study background: COVID-19 samples collected from the United States, Italy and Spain covered acute and convalescent phases.

Libraries were prepared by immunoSEQ multiplex PCR; TCRdb keeps only in-frame clonotypes and omits some of them. The sample shows around 150,000 clones, 84% of them seen only once. The specimen sequenced was PBMCs or T cells enriched from blood (not recorded which). This clonotype originated in a woman in her forties or fifties with acute COVID-19.

CDR3 sequence: CASSTGTGNGYTF. As DNA, the CDR3 is TGTGCCAGTAGTACGGGGACAGGCAATGGCTACACCTTC. The V call is TRBV19, the J call TRBJ1-2; 8 nucleotides match TRBD1. Germline CDR1 reads LNHDA; CDR2 reads SQIVND (reference sequence). The CDR3 extends over 13 amino acids. V trimming: 4 bases; J trimming: 6 bases; junction bases outside the gene matches: 4.